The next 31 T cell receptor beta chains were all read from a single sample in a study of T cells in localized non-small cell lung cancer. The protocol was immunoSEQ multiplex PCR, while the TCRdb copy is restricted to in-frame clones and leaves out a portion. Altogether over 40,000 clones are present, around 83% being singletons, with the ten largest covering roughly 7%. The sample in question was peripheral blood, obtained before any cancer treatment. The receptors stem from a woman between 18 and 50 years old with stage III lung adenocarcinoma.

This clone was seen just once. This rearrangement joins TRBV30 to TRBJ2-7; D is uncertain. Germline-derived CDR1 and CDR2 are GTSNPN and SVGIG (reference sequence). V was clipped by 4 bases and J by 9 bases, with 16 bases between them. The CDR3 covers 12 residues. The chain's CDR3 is CAWNPGPLRQYF. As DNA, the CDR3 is TGTGCCTGGAACCCGGGCCCTTTACGGCAGTACTTC.

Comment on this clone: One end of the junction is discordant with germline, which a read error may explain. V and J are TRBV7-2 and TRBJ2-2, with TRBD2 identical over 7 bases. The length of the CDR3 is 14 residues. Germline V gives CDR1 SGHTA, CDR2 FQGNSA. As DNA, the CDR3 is TGTGCCAGCAGCCCCGGGACTGGATGGGGGGGGCTGTTTTTT. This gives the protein CASSPGTGWGGLFF.

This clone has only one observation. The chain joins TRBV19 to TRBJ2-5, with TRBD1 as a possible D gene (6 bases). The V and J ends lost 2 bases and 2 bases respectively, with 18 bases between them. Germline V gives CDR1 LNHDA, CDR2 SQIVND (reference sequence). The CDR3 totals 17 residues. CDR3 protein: CASSIQGTLHPQETQYF. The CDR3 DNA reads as TGTGCCAGTAGTATACAGGGGACCCTCCACCCACAAGAGACCCAGTACTTC.

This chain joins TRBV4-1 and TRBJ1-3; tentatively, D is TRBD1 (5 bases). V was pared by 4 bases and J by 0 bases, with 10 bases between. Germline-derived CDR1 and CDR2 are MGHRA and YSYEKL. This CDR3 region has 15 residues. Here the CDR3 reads CASSLGPGSGNTIYF. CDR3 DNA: TGCGCCAGCAGCCTGGGACCGGGCTCTGGAAACACCATATATTTT.

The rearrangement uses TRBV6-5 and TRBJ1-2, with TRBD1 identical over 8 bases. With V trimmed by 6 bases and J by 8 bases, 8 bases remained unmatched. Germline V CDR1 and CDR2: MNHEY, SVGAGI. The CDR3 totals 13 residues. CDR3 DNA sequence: TGTGCCAGCAGACGAGGGACAGGATGGGGCTACACCTTC. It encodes CASRRGTGWGYTF.

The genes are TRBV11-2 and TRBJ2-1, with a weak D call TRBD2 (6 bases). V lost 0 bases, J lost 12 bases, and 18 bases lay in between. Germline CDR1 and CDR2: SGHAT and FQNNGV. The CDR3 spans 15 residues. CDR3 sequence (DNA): TGTGCCAGCAGCTTAGAATATGCGCGGGGCCCTTGGCAGTTCTTC. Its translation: CASSLEYARGPWQFF.

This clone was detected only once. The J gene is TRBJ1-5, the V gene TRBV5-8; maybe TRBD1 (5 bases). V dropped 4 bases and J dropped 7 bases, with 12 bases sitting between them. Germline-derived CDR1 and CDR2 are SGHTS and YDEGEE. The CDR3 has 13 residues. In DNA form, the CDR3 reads TGTGCCAGCAGCCTGACGACAGACCAGCCCCAGCATTTT. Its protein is CASSLTTDQPQHF.

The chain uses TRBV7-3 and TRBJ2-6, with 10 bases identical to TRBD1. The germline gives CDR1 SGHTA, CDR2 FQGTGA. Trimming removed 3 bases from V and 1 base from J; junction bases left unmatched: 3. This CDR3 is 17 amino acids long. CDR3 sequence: CASSLTGGASGANVLTF. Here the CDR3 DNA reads TGTGCCAGCAGCTTGACAGGGGGCGCTTCTGGGGCCAACGTCCTGACTTTC.

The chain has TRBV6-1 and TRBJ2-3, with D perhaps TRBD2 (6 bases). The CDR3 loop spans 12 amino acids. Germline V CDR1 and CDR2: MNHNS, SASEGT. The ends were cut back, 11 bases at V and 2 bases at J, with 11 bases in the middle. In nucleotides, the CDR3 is TGTGCCGGGCGGGGCAACACAGATACGCAGTATTTT. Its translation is CAGRGNTDTQYF.

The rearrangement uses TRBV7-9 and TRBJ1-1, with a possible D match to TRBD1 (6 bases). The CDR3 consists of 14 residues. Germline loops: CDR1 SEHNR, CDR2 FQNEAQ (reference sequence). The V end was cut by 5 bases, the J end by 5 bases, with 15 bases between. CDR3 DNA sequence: TGTGCCAGCAGCCCGGTAGGGGGGAATACTGAAGCTTTCTTT. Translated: CASSPVGGNTEAFF.

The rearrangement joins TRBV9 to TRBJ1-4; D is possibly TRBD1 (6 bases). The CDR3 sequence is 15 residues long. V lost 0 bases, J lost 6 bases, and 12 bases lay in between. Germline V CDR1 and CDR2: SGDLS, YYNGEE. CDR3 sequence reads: CASSVEPRQDEKLFF. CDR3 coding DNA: TGTGCCAGCAGCGTAGAGCCCCGACAGGATGAAAAACTGTTTTTT.

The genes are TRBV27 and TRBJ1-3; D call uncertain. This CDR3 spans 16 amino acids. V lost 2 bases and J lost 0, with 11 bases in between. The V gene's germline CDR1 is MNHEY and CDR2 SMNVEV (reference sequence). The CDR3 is CASSLEPPSSGNTIYF. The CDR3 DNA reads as TGTGCCAGCAGTTTAGAGCCCCCTAGCTCTGGAAACACCATATATTTT.

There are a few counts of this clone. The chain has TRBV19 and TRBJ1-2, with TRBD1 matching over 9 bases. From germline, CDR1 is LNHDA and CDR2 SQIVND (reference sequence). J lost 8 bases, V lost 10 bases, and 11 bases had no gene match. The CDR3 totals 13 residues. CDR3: CATDQQGAGGYTF. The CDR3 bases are TGTGCCACCGACCAACAGGGGGCCGGAGGCTACACCTTC.

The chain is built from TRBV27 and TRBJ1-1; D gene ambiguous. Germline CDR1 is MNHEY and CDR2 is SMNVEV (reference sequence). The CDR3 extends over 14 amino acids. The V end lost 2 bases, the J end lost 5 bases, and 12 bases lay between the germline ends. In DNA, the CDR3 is TGTGCCAGCAGTTTAATCGCCCGAATGACTGAAGCTTTCTTT. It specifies CASSLIARMTEAFF.

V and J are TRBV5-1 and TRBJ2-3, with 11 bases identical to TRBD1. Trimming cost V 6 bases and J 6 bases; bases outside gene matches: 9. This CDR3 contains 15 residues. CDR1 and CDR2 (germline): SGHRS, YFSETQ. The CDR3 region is CASTQGQGGQDTQYF. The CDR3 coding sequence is TGCGCCAGCACCCAGGGACAGGGGGGTCAGGATACGCAGTATTTT.

DNA of the CDR3: TGTGCCAGCAGGACCGGGACAGGGAGGTGGGACACTGAAGCTTTCTTT. This encodes CASRTGTGRWDTEAFF. V is TRBV2 and J is TRBJ1-1, with TRBD1 matching 9 bases. The trim removed 6 bases at V and 3 bases at J, leaving 11 bases unmatched. Germline CDR1 and CDR2: SNHLY and FYNNEI. The CDR3 runs to 16 residues.

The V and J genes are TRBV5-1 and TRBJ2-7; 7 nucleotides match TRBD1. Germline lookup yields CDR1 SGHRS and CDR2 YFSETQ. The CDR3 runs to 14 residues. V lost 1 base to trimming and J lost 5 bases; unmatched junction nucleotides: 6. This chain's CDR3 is CASSLLRGSDEQYF. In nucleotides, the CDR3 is TGCGCCAGCAGCTTGCTCAGGGGGAGCGACGAGCAGTACTTC.

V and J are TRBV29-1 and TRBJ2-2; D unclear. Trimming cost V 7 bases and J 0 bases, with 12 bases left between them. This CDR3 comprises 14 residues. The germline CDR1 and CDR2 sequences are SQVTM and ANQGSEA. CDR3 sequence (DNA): TGCAGCGCCGCACTTGTGTCGAACACCGGGGAGCTGTTTTTT. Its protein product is CSAALVSNTGELFF.

CDR3 in DNA: TGTGCCAGCAGAGGGGTGGCTCAGCCCCAGCATTTT. This codes for CASRGVAQPQHF. The chain links TRBV28 to TRBJ1-5; TRBD1 might be the D (5 bases). CDR1 MDHEN and CDR2 SYDVKM come from the germline V gene. This CDR3 is built from 12 residues. The V end was cut by 6 bases, the J end by 6 bases, with 9 bases between.

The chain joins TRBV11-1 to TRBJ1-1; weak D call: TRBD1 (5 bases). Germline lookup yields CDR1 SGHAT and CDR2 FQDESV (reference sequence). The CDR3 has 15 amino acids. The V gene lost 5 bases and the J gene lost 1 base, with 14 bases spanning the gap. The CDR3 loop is CASSLRAGRNTEAFF. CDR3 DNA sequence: TGTGCCAGCAGCCTCCGGGCAGGGAGGAACACTGAAGCTTTCTTT.

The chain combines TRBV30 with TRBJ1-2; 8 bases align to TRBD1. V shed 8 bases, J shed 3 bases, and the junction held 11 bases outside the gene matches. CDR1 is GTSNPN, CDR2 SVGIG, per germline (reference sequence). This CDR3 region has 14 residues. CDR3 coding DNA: TGTGCCGTGGGACAGGCCAGAAGGCACTATGGCTACACCTTC. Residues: CAVGQARRHYGYTF.

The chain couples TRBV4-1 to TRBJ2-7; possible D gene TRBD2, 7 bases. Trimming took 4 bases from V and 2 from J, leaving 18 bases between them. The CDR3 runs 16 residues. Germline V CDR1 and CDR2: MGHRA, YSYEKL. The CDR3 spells CASSPGAAGAPYEQYF. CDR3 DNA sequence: TGCGCCAGCAGCCCCGGGGCCGCGGGGGCCCCCTACGAGCAGTACTTC.

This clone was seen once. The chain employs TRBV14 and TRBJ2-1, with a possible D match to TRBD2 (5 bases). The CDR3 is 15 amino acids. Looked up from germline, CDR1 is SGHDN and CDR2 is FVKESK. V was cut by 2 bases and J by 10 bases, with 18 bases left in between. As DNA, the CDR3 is TGTGCCAGCAGCCAAAGAGGGATTCGGATTGTCGAGCAGTTCTTC. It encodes CASSQRGIRIVEQFF.

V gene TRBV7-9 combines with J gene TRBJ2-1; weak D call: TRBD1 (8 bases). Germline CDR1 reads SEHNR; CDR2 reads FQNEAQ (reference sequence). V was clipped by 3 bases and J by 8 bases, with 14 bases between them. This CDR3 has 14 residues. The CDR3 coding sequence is TGTGCCAGCAGCTTGGACAGGGAGGGCGATGAGCAGTTCTTC. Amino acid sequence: CASSLDREGDEQFF.

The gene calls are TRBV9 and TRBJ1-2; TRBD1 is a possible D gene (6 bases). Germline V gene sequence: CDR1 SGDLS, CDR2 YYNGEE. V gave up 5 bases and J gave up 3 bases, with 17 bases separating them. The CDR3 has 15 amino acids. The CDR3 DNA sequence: TGTGCCAGCAGTGGTGGGACACGAACCTACTATGGCTACACCTTC. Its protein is CASSGGTRTYYGYTF.

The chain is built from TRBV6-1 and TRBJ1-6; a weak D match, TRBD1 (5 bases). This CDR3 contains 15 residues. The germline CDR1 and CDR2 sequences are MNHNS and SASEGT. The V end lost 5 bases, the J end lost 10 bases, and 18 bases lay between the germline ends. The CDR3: CASSSLAGGGSPLHF. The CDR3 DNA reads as TGTGCCAGCAGTTCCCTGGCTGGGGGGGGGTCACCCCTCCACTTT.

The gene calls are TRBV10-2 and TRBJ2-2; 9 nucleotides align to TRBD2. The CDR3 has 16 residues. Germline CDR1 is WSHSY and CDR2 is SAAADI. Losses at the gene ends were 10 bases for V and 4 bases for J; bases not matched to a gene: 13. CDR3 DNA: TGCGCCACCGCATGGCGGGGGGGCCAGGGCACCGGGGAGCTGTTTTTT. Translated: CATAWRGGQGTGELFF.

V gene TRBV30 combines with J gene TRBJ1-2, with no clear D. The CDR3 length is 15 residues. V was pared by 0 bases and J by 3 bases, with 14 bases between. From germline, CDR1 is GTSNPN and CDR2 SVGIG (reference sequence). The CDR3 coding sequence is TGTGCCTGGAGTGTACGACCCCTAGGCCACTATGGCTACACCTTC. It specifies CAWSVRPLGHYGYTF.

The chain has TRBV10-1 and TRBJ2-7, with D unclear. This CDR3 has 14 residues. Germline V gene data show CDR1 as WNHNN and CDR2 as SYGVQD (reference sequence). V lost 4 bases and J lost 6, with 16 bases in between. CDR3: CASSVAKNISEQYF. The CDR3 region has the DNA TGCGCCAGCAGTGTGGCAAAAAACATCTCCGAGCAGTACTTC.

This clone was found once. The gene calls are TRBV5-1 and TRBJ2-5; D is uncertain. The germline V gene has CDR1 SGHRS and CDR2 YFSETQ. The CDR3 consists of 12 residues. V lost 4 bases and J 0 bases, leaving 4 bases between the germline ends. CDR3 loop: CASSLNQETQYF. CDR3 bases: TGCGCCAGCAGCCTAAACCAAGAGACCCAGTACTTC.

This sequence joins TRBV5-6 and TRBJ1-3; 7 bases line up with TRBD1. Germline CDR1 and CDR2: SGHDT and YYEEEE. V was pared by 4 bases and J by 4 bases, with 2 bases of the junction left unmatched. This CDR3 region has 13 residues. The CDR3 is CASSETGGNTIYF. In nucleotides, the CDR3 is TGTGCCAGCAGCGAGACAGGGGGAAACACCATATATTTT.